This T cell receptor beta chain originates from a study of T cell changes during pregnancy in multiple sclerosis. Trimming cost V 0 bases and J 1 base, with 6 bases left between them. Germline V gene sequence: CDR1 LGHNA, CDR2 YNFKEQ. The CDR3 has 14 amino acids. Some clones are missing from TCRdb's copy, which holds only in-frame ones; the method was immunoSEQ multiplex PCR. The sample has under 55,000 clones, around 93% seen once. The chain has TRBV4-2 and TRBJ1-1, with D unclear. This clonotype originated in a female donor with multiple sclerosis, enrolled in a pregnancy study. The specimen comprised CD8+ T cells from peripheral blood mononuclear cells, sampled after pregnancy. The CDR3 sequence is CASSQDTGNTEAFF. In DNA, the CDR3 is TGTGCCAGCAGCCAAGATACCGGGAACACTGAAGCTTTCTTT.